A selection of T cell receptor beta chains follows, all from one sample in a study of vaccination and CD4 T cells after COVID-19. Their antigen targets remain unknown. Each CDR3 protein gets one entry after TCRdb re-called the PCR reads with MiXCR. The data hold over 15,000 distinct CDR3 sequences, with roughly 49% observed a single time. The source was CD4+ T cells from blood, cultured in vitro, collected before SARS-CoV-2 vaccination. These receptors came from a human donor who had recovered from COVID-19. CDR3s include the opening cysteine and the closing phenylalanine or tryptophan. A D gene is named only where the DNA matches it firmly. Clone size appears in some rows only: once, few, many, or a class for an expanded clone.

CDR3 DNA,CDR3 protein,D gene,V gene,J gene,clone size
TGTGCCAGCACCTGGAGGACTGAAGCTTTCTTT,CASTWRTEAFF,NA,TRBV5-6,TRBJ1-1,NA
TGCAGTGCTCATCCCTTGAACACTGAAGCTTTCTTT,CSAHPLNTEAFF,NA,TRBV20-1,TRBJ1-1,NA
TGTGCCAGCAGCTTAGCGTTCACAGGAGGAACCGGGGAGCTGTTTTTT,CASSLAFTGGTGELFF,NA,TRBV7-8,TRBJ2-2,once
TGCAGTGCTAGGGAGGGGGAGGGTGGCTACACCTTC,CSAREGEGGYTF,NA,TRBV20-1,TRBJ1-2,NA
TGCAGTGCTAGAGTCCCGTCCCAAGAGACCCAGTACTTC,CSARVPSQETQYF,NA,TRBV20-1,TRBJ2-5,NA
TGTGCCAGCAGCCTGAGCGGGAGGGAGACAGATACGCAGTATTTT,CASSLSGRETDTQYF,TRBD2,TRBV6-2/TRBV6-3,TRBJ2-3,few
TGTGCCAGCAGTATACAGGGGTCTGCCCACTACGAGCAGTACTTC,CASSIQGSAHYEQYF,TRBD1,TRBV6-1,TRBJ2-7,once
TGCAGTGCAAAGACAGGGGGCGGCACCGGGGAGCTGTTTTTT,CSAKTGGGTGELFF,TRBD1,TRBV20-1,TRBJ2-2,few
TGTGCCAGCAGCTTAGTCGGCGGTGAATACAATGAGCAGTTCTTC,CASSLVGGEYNEQFF,NA,TRBV7-8,TRBJ2-1,NA
TGTGCCAGCAGTTTACCCGGACTAGCGGGAGAGATAGTGTCGAGGTACGAGCAGTACTTC,CASSLPGLAGEIVSRYEQYF,TRBD2,TRBV28,TRBJ2-7,NA
TGCAGTGCTAGGGACAGTACCTCTGGGGCCAACGTCCTGACTTTC,CSARDSTSGANVLTF,NA,TRBV20-1,TRBJ2-6,NA
TGCAGTGCTAGAGAACAGAGCCAGGGCACTGAAGCTTTCTTT,CSAREQSQGTEAFF,NA,TRBV20-1,TRBJ1-1,NA
TGCAGTGCTACAGAAACAGCCGACAATGAGCAGTTCTTC,CSATETADNEQFF,NA,TRBV20-1,TRBJ2-1,few
TGTGCCAGCAGTTCGCCGGGACCTAACTACGAGCAGTACTTC,CASSSPGPNYEQYF,NA,TRBV28,TRBJ2-7,NA
TGTGCCTGGAGTCCAGGGCTCATTAACTATGGCTACACCTTC,CAWSPGLINYGYTF,NA,TRBV30,TRBJ1-2,few
TGTGCCAGCAGTTTCCGGGGGGCGATAGGGGAGACCCAGTACTTC,CASSFRGAIGETQYF,NA,TRBV6-5,TRBJ2-5,NA
TGTGCCACCAGCAGAACCAGGAGCACAGATACGCAGTATTTT,CATSRTRSTDTQYF,NA,TRBV15,TRBJ2-3,few
TGCAGTGCTAGGGACAGTCGCGGGTTTGAAAAACTGTTTTTT,CSARDSRGFEKLFF,NA,TRBV20-1,TRBJ1-4,NA
TGTGCCAGCAGCCCCCTACAGGGGAATAATTCACCCCTCCACTTT,CASSPLQGNNSPLHF,TRBD1,TRBV7-9,TRBJ1-6,few
TGCGCCAGCAGTGAGTCGGGGACAGGGGGCGAGCAGTACTTC,CASSESGTGGEQYF,TRBD1,TRBV10-1,TRBJ2-7,NA
TGCGCCAGCAGCCAGGGACAAAACACCGGGGAGCTGTTTTTT,CASSQGQNTGELFF,NA,TRBV5-1,TRBJ2-2,few
TGCAGTGCTAGAGATGGACAGGATCCCCCACAGGCCCAGCATTTT,CSARDGQDPPQAQHF,TRBD1,TRBV20-1,TRBJ1-5,NA
TGTGCCAGCAGCCCGGGACTAGCGGGAGTCTCCGAGCAGTACTTC,CASSPGLAGVSEQYF,TRBD2,TRBV7-3,TRBJ2-7,NA
TGTGCCGGCAGCCTTTGGACTCTTAGCAATCAGCCCCAGCATTTT,CAGSLWTLSNQPQHF,NA,TRBV7-8,TRBJ1-5,once
TGTGCCAGCAGTGACTCGGCGGGCTCCTACAATGAGCAGTTCTTC,CASSDSAGSYNEQFF,NA,TRBV6-4,TRBJ2-1,few